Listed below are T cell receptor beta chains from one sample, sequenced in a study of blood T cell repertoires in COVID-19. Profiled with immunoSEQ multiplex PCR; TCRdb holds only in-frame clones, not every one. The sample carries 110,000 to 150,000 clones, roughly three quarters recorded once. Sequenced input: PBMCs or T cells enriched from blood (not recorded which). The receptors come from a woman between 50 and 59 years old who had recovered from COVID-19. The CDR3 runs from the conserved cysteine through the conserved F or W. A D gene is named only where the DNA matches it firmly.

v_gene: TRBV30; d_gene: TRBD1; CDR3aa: CAWSRDRAYNSPLHF
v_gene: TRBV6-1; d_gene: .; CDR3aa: CASSERDTQFF
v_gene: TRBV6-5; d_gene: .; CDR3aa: CASSYGPRQLAPLHF
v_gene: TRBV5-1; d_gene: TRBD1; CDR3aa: CASTPTGAHGSYEQYF
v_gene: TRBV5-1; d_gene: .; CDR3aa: CASSPPGTGELFF
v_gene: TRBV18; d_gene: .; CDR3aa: CASSPSGDTEAFF
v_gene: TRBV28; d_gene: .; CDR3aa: CASSARGPSTDTQYF
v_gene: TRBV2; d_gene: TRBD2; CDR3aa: CATLGLAGGSTDTQYF
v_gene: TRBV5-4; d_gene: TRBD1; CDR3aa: CASTSDRDLQETQYF
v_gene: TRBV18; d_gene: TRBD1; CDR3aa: CASSPGTGDQPQHF
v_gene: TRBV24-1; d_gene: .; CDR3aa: CATTHLVYEGVTEAFF
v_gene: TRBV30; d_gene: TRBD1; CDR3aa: CAWSYGQGFGEAFF
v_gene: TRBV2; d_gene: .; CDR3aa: CASSDKDNQPQHF
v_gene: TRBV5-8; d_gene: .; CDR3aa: CASSLLGGGYTF
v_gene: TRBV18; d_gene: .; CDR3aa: CASSPIVDRLSGNTIYF
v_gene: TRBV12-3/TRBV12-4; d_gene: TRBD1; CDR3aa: CASSLGGGGYTF
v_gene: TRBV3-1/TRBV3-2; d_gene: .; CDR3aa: CASNRGDTQYF
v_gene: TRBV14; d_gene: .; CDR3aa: CASSQGTPTNEKLFF
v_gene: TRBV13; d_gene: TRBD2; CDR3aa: CASSSRDYSLGGTYNEQFF
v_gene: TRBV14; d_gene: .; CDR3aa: CASSRLAGVGTDTQYF
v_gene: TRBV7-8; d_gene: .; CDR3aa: CASSLRTANYGYTF
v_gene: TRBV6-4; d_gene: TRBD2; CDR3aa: CASSGTSGGPSYNEQFF
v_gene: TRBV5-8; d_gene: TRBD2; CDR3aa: CASSQNPKTSGFTDTQYF
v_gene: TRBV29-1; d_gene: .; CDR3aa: CSVGRSGGYTF
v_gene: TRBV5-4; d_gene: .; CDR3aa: CASIRTEDSGNTIYF
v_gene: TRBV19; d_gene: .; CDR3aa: CASTPRVGGFQPQHF
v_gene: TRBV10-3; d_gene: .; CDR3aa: CAIGGVNSPLHF
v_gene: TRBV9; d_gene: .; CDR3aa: CASTSVNSGNTIYF
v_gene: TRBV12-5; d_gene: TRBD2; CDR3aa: CASGTLLAGGPGNEQFF
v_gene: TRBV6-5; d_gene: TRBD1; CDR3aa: CASSYRQGNNSPLHF
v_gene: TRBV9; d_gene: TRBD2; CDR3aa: CASSVLSGVDTQYF
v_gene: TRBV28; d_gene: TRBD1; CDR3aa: CASSLGQGGQPQHF
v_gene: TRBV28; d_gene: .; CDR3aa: CASSLLPDGYTF
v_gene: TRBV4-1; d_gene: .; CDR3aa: CASRPSGLDTEAFF
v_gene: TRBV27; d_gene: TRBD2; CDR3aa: CASSLFAGGFTDTQYF
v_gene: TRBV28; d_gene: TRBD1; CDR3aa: CASSRDRVRSNQPQHF
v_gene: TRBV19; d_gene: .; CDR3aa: CASRHREANYGYTF
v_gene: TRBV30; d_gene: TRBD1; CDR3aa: CAWSVRWDRRNQPQHF
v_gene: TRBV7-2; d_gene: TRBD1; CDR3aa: CASSLPGTGPQPQHF
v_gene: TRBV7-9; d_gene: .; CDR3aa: CASSYIAHNEQFF
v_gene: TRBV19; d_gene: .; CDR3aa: CASSIHGQRYGYTF
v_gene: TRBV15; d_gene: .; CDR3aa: CATSRRHLELFF
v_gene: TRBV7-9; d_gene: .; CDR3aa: CASSPGHRAFVQETQYF
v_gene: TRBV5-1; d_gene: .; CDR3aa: CASSNYRESNTEAFF
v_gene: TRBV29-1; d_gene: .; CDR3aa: CITTSGMNTEAFF
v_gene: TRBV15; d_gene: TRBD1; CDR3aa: CATSREQGFQETQYF
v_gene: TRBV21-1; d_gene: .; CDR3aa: CASSKAKTGGRQPQHF
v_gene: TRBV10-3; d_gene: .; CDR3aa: CAISPNSGGTEAFF
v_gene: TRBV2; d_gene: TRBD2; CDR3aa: CASSDFLAGGGNEQFF
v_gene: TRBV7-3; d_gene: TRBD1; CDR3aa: CASSGGTGTGGYTQYF
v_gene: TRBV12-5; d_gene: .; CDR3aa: CASGPSSKYGYTF
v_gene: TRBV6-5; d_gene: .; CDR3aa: CASIPRADFTEAFF
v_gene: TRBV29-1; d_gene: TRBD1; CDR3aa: CSVEGIQGANEQFF
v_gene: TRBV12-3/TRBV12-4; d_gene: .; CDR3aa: CASRAGEQNEQFF